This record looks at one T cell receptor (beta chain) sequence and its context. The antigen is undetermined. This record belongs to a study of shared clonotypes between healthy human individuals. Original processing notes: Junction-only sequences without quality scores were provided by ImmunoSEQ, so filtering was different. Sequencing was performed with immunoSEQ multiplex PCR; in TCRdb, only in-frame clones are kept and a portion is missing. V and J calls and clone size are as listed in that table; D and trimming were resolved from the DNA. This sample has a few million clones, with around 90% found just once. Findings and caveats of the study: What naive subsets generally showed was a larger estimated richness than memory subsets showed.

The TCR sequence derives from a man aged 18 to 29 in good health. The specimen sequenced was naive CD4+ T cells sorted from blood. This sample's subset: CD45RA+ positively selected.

The CDR3 reads CAWRNRDMANVLTF. The CDR3 region has the DNA TGTGCCTGGAGGAACAGGGATATGGCCAACGTCCTGACTTTC. V usage is TRBV30 and J usage is TRBJ2-6; D is perhaps TRBD1 (6 bases). CDR3 length: 14 amino acids. From germline, CDR1 is GTSNPN and CDR2 SVGIG (reference sequence). Trimming cost V 3 bases and J 6 bases, with 12 bases left between them.